The sequence of this T cell receptor beta chain was determined in a study of Tregs in tolerant kidney transplant recipients. Study-wide results and limits: Validation in larger populations is needed because few patients were studied. Expanding Tregs on activated donor B cells appeared to best identify donor-specific TCRbeta clones.

Details on this clone: The antigen remains undetermined.

V was pared by 6 bases and J by 6 bases, with 8 bases of the junction left unmatched. Germline CDR1 and CDR2: MNHNS and SASEGT. This CDR3 has 14 residues. Unstimulated Tregs (CD4+CD25+CD127-) and CD4+CD25- non-Tregs were sorted from PBMCs. TCRdb's copy holds only in-frame clones and misses some; the assay was immunoSEQ multiplex PCR. This sample has under 300,000 clones; around 82% occur once, and the top ten carry about 0.68%. The sequenced sample was CD4+ T cells from blood. The origin of this receptor is a human donor in good health. This chain connects TRBV6-1 to TRBJ2-4; 7 positions match TRBD1. DNA of the CDR3: TGTGCCAGCAGACATACAGGGGAAGCAAACATTCAGTACTTC. Protein product: CASRHTGEANIQYF.